The clone carrying this TCR beta chain came up a few times. This CDR3 has 15 residues. The germline V gene encodes CDR1 SGDLS and CDR2 YYNGEE. Trimming took 0 bases from V and 3 from J, leaving 11 bases between them. Via MiXCR, TCRdb re-called the 5' RACE reads, giving one row per CDR3 protein. The table records hundreds of thousands of distinct CDR3 sequences, around 25% of them present only once. These data are taken from a study of T-cell memory formation after mild COVID-19. The V gene is TRBV9, the J gene TRBJ2-3; D is unclear. Sample: PBMCs or a T cell subset sorted from them (not recorded which). This clonotype was sampled from an adult woman who had mild COVID-19 (a few samples of this study predate the infection). Cell type and time point are not known. CDR3 region: CASSVEGIGTDTQYF. The CDR3 DNA follows: TGTGCCAGCAGCGTAGAGGGAATCGGAACAGATACGCAGTATTTT.